This T cell receptor (beta chain) comes out of a study of early T cells in non-severe SARS-CoV-2 infection. In TCRdb, the 5' RACE reads were re-called with MiXCR into one record per CDR3 protein. The sample has 60,000 to 70,000 distinct CDR3 sequences; approximately 6.1% are singletons. This clonotype was seen ten or more times. The germline V gene has CDR1 LGHNA and CDR2 YSLEER. The CDR3 has 13 amino acids. Trimming took off 0 bases at V and 7 bases at J, with 7 bases between the two ends. This chain uses TRBV4-3 with TRBJ1-5; possible D gene TRBD1, 5 bases. The source material was whole blood, sampled at baseline. The receptor was derived from an adult who was a healthcare worker with PCR-confirmed SARS-CoV-2 infection or an uninfected control (not recorded which). CDR3 DNA: TGCGCCAGCAGCCAAGATCGACAGCAGCCCCAGCATTTT. Amino acid sequence: CASSQDRQQPQHF.